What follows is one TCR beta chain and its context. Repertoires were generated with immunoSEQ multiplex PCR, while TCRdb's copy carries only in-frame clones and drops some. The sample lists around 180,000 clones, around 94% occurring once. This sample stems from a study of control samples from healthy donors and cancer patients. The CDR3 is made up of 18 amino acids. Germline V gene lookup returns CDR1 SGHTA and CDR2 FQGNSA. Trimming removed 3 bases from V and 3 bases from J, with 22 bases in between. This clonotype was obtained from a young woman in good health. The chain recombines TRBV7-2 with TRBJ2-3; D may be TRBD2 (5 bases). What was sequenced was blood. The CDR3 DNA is TGTGCCAGCAGCTTGAGTTTAGGCGAGGGCGGTGGGACAGATACGCAGTATTTT. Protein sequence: CASSLSLGEGGGTDTQYF.